Listed here are 14 T cell receptor beta chains from one sample, sequenced in a study of T cells after yellow fever vaccination (dated by TCRdb to 2018 to 2020). Libraries were constructed by 5' RACE. The sequencer listed for this sample is Illumina HiSeq 2500. Starting from the raw public reads, TCRdb applied fastp trimming at Q25, assembled clones with MiXCR and retained in-frame beta chains. Duplicate CDR3 protein sequences are folded into a single record with the most common DNA and genes. The sample table lists roughly 4,600 distinct CDR3 sequences, roughly 8% of them with a count of one. The top ten hold under 75% of the sample. Explained via the paper, the treatment or condition label denotes: live attenuated yellow fever vaccine strain. The sample consisted of PBMCs, either bulk or a sorted T-cell subset (CD4+, CD8+, memory, or dextramer-sorted; not recorded which), taken roughly 45 days after the first yellow fever vaccination. These receptors came from a man aged 18 to 30 who received the YFV17D yellow fever vaccine.

By sample share, this clonotype is medium-sized. The J gene is TRBJ2-7, the V gene TRBV7-2; 14 bases match TRBD2. Germline V gene sequence: CDR1 SGHTA, CDR2 FQGNSA. With V trimmed by 5 bases and J by 0 bases, 3 bases remained unmatched. The CDR3 is 16 residues long. The CDR3 DNA follows: TGTGCCAGCAGCCAAGGGACTAGCGGGAGCTCCTACGAGCAGTACTTC. Translation gives CASSQGTSGSSYEQYF.

This clonotype is classed as medium-sized. An end of the junction does not agree with germline; a read error may underlie this. This chain links TRBV4-1 with TRBJ2-1; TRBD1 is a possible D gene (5 bases). CDR1 and CDR2 from the germline V gene are MGHRA and YSYEKL. This CDR3 is built from 13 residues. This chain's CDR3 is CASSQGAPNEQFF. As DNA, the CDR3 is TGCGCCAGCAGTCAAGGGGCTCCCAATGAGCAGTTCTTC.

At least ten counts were recorded for this clonotype. This chain connects TRBV6-2 or TRBV6-3 to TRBJ2-4; 7 bases fit TRBD1. CDR3 length: 16 residues. Germline V gene sequence: CDR1 MNHEY, CDR2 SVGEGT. V trimming: 2 bases; J trimming: 2 bases; junction bases outside the gene matches: 6. The CDR3 DNA sequence: TGTGCCAGCAGTTACAGGGAGACAGGGACCAAAAACATTCAGTACTTC. Its protein is CASSYRETGTKNIQYF.

This clonotype is deemed medium-sized. The V gene is TRBV2, the J gene TRBJ2-1; D may be TRBD1 or TRBD2 (5 bases each). This CDR3 has 13 amino acids. CDR1 and CDR2 from the germline V gene are SNHLY and FYNNEI. Deletions cut 8 bases from V and 5 bases from J, with 13 bases between. The CDR3 DNA reads TGTGCCAGCGTTCCGGGACGGAACAATGAGCAGTTCTTC. This translates into CASVPGRNNEQFF.

This clonotype has at least ten counts. V and J are TRBV7-9 and TRBJ2-2; a possible D gene is TRBD1 (7 bases). Trimming cost V 2 bases and J 4 bases, with 14 bases left between them. The CDR3 runs 16 residues. Germline loops: CDR1 SEHNR, CDR2 FQNEAQ (reference sequence). CDR3 sequence (DNA): TGTGCCAGCAGCTTACTACGGCAGGGGGGCACCGGGGAGCTGTTTTTT. Translating it yields CASSLLRQGGTGELFF.

This clonotype was seen at least ten times. The V call is TRBV27, the J call TRBJ2-7, with TRBD2 matching 7 bases. The V segment lost 8 bases and the J segment 2 bases; nucleotides outside the gene matches: 12. CDR3 size: 15 residues. CDR1 is MNHEY, CDR2 SMNVEV, per germline (reference sequence). CDR3 sequence reads: CASSAGPAGTYEQYV. The CDR3 DNA is TGTGCCAGCTCGGCCGGGCCAGCGGGAACCTACGAGCAGTACGTC.

This clonotype was seen at least ten times. The V gene is TRBV20-1, the J gene TRBJ2-7; possible D gene TRBD1, 6 bases. Trimming pared 6 bases from V and 2 bases from J, leaving 17 bases between. Germline V gene sequence: CDR1 DFQATT, CDR2 SNEGSKA (reference sequence). This CDR3 region has 14 residues. In nucleotides, the CDR3 is TGCAGTGCCCCCATGACAGGTGACGCCTACGAGCAGTACTTC. Protein: CSAPMTGDAYEQYF.

This clonotype occurred many times. The chain is built from TRBV19 and TRBJ2-7; a weak D match, TRBD2 (6 bases). Germline V gives CDR1 LNHDA, CDR2 SQIVND (reference sequence). The CDR3 has 13 residues. Trimming removed 8 bases at V and 2 bases at J, with 13 bases between. The CDR3 DNA is TGTGCCAGTGCTGGCGGGACGGCCTACGAGCAGTACTTC. This translates into CASAGGTAYEQYF. Together with reference TRBV19 and TRBJ2-7, the CDR3 gives the full variable domain: DGGITQSPKYLFRKEGQNVTLSCEQNLNHDAMYWYRQDPGQGLRLIYYSQIVNDFQKGDIAEGYSVSREKKESFPLTVTSAQKNPTAFYLCASAGGTAYEQYFGPGTRLTVT.

This clonotype was seen ten or more times. The CDR3 DNA sequence: TGCGCCAGCAGCTTGGGCCAGGGCCTGGCCGGGGAGCTGTTTTTT. Translated, it gives CASSLGQGLAGELFF. The chain combines TRBV5-1 with TRBJ2-2, with TRBD1 as a possible D gene (5 bases). V was trimmed by 0 bases and J by 6 bases, leaving 12 bases between them. CDR1 SGHRS and CDR2 YFSETQ come from the germline V gene. The CDR3 is made up of 15 amino acids.

By its share, this clonotype is medium-sized. This rearrangement joins TRBV11-1 to TRBJ1-1; D is possibly TRBD1 (5 bases). The CDR3 contains 14 residues. Germline CDR1 is SGHAT and CDR2 is FQDESV (reference sequence). Trimming cost V 3 bases and J 1 base, with 9 bases left between them. CDR3 bases: TGTGCCAGCAGCTTCGGGACGGCGAACACTGAAGCTTTCTTT. This gives the protein CASSFGTANTEAFF.

This clonotype has ten or more counts. V and J are TRBV12-3 or TRBV12-4 and TRBJ1-6; 9 nucleotides agree with TRBD1. The CDR3 spans 14 residues. The V gene end was trimmed by 6 bases and the J gene end by 7 bases; junction bases not matched to a gene: 4. The CDR3 DNA sequence: TGTGCCAGCAGCAGGGACAGGGAGAATTCACCCCTCCACTTT. Its translation: CASSRDRENSPLHF.

This clonotype was seen ten or more times. J is TRBJ2-3 and V is TRBV5-6; D gene unclear. The CDR3 has 12 amino acids. CDR1 and CDR2 from the germline V gene are SGHDT and YYEEEE. Deletions cut 1 base from V and 5 bases from J, with 5 bases between. The CDR3 bases are TGTGCCAGCAGCTTGCAGGTAGATACGCAGTATTTT. Protein sequence: CASSLQVDTQYF.

This clonotype has at least ten counts. The chain uses TRBV4-3 and TRBJ1-6; 7 nucleotides line up with TRBD1. The V gene end was trimmed by 0 bases and the J gene end by 7 bases; junction bases not matched to a gene: 6. The V gene's germline CDR1 is LGHNA and CDR2 YSLEER. The CDR3 is made up of 16 amino acids. CDR3 protein: CASSQEQGRENSPLHF. The DNA of the CDR3 is TGCGCCAGCAGCCAAGAACAGGGGCGTGAAAATTCACCCCTCCACTTT.

This clonotype was seen at least ten times. The chain carries TRBV2 and TRBJ2-7, with TRBD1 as a possible D gene (6 bases). This CDR3 is built from 12 residues. Germline values: CDR1 SNHLY, CDR2 FYNNEI. Trimming took 10 bases from V and 4 from J, leaving 14 bases between them. Written as DNA, the CDR3 is TGTGCCACCAAAGGGACATTATACGAGCAGTACTTC. This translates into CATKGTLYEQYF.